This T cell receptor (beta chain) appears in the sequencing data of a study of identifying expanded T cells in peripheral blood. The CDR3 length is 13 residues. Germline lookup yields CDR1 SGHRS and CDR2 YFSETQ. V lost 6 bases to trimming and J lost 0 bases; unmatched junction nucleotides: 2. This table comes from immunoSEQ multiplex PCR, and its TCRdb copy is limited to in-frame clones, with some not included. The repertoire has just over 90,000 clones, about 88% of them found once; the top ten carry around 4.3%. Points on this clone: Its antigen is unknown.

Study-level points and caveats: Differentially abundant clones: roughly 1.2 between replicates, around 17 at around 15 days, approximately 19 at four.

This receptor was identified in a person between 18 and 75 years old in good health. The chain couples TRBV5-1 to TRBJ1-1, with 7 bases fitting TRBD1. The sample consisted of blood. CDR3 DNA: TGCGCCAGCACACAGGGGTTGAACACTGAAGCTTTCTTT. Protein: CASTQGLNTEAFF. Together with reference TRBV5-1 and TRBJ1-1, the CDR3 gives the full variable domain: KAGVTQTPRYLIKTRGQQVTLSCSPISGHRSVSWYQQTPGQGLQFLFEYFSETQRNKGNFPGRFSGRQFSNSRSEMNVSTLELGDSALYLCASTQGLNTEAFFGQGTRLTVV.